The source of this T cell receptor (beta chain) is a study of read filtering for tumor transcriptome and immune sequencing. Study background: The cohort had about 16 men and some 13 women aged roughly 45 to 90, mean about 68 years. R-ISS stage counts were roughly eight for I, more than 15 for II, about seven for III.

The library was built from around 400 ng RNA with molecular barcoded adaptors for alpha/delta and beta/gamma chains. TCRdb reprocessed the reads via MiXCR and lists one record per CDR3 protein. Here the sample spans around 26,000 distinct CDR3 sequences, around 15% being singletons. This clonotype appeared many times. Bone marrow was sampled from every patient at the time of active disease. This TCR was sampled from a donor at least 40 years old with multiple myeloma. The sample was a population of CD138-negative cells sorted from bone marrow.

This chain's CDR3 is CASSPLIRGQGSSMHGYTF. CDR3 DNA: TGTGCCAGCAGCCCCCTCATCCGTGGACAGGGATCGTCTATGCATGGCTACACCTTC. The genes are TRBV28 and TRBJ1-2; 8 nucleotides match TRBD1. Germline V gene data show CDR1 as MDHEN and CDR2 as SYDVKM. J gave up 6 bases and V 6 bases, and 24 bases lay outside the gene matches. This CDR3 has 19 amino acids.